The following is a T cell receptor beta chain sequence with its context. What it binds is not known. The entry originates in a study of PD-1 blockade in classical Hodgkin lymphoma. Study-wide results and caveats: In CD4+ cells, TCR diversity went up significantly by C4D1, but in CD8+ cells it did not.

Described time point: cycle 4 day 1 (C4D1), after more than five weeks of nivolumab. Brentuximab vedotin exposure varied, and every patient relapsed after autologous stem cell transplantation. Sequencing used immunoSEQ multiplex PCR; TCRdb keeps in-frame clones, though not all of them. The sample gives 85,000 to 90,000 clones, 90% of which show up once; approximately 3% is in the top ten. Specimen: peripheral blood mononuclear cells (PBMCs), collected before the fourth cycle of nivolumab. This sequence originates from a human donor with classical Hodgkin lymphoma.

CDR3 in amino acids: CASSPLSGNTEAFF. The CDR3 nucleotides read TGTGCCAGCAGCCCTTTGAGTGGGAACACTGAAGCTTTCTTT. The V gene is TRBV6-5, the J gene TRBJ1-1; no firm D call. Germline V gives CDR1 MNHEY, CDR2 SVGAGI. The CDR3 extends over 14 amino acids. The ends were cut back, 6 bases at V and 1 base at J, with 12 bases in the middle.